This T cell receptor (beta chain) was retrieved from a study of blood T cell repertoires in COVID-19. Study summary: The United States, Italy and Spain provided the acute and convalescent COVID-19 samples.

TCRdb keeps only in-frame clones here, not all; method: immunoSEQ multiplex PCR. Of over 85,000 clones in the sample, 70% to 85% were seen once. CDR3 length: 14 amino acids. CDR1 is KGHSH and CDR2 is LQKENI in the germline V gene. V lost 3 bases to trimming and J lost 8 bases; unmatched junction nucleotides: 5. This sequence was found in a man aged 55 to 70 with active or convalescent COVID-19. Sequenced material: peripheral blood. The V call is TRBV18, the J call TRBJ1-4; 8 nucleotides line up with TRBD1. The CDR3 DNA sequence: TGTGCCAGCTCACCTGGACAGGGACGGGAAAAACTGTTTTTT. Translation: CASSPGQGREKLFF.